The rows below give T cell receptor beta chains drawn from one sample of a study of CD4 T cells in relation to SARS-CoV-2 and coronaviruses. Libraries were prepared by immunoSEQ multiplex PCR; TCRdb keeps only in-frame clonotypes and omits some of them. The repertoire includes 60,000 to 80,000 clones, 85% to 90% of them detected once, and over 1.5% sits in the top ten. Sequences were obtained from memory CD4+ T cells from PBMCs. The origin of the receptors is a human donor in good health. CDR3s leave out the opening cysteine and the closing phenylalanine or tryptophan. Each record gives: V gene, clone size, J gene, CDR3 protein. Only part of the rows carry a size: once, few, many, or a class if the clone is expanded.

TRBV10-3	-	TRBJ2-7	AISEAASGTYEQY
TRBV2	-	TRBJ2-1	ASISLAGGGNEQF
TRBV18	once	TRBJ2-3	ASSPNTPDTQY
TRBV28	few	TRBJ1-6	ASSLISRQRFSYTYNSPLH
TRBV7-2	-	TRBJ1-2	ASSLAWQGNGYT
TRBV28	-	TRBJ2-4	ASAAGDIQY
TRBV7-2	-	TRBJ2-1	ASIPGGGNEQF
TRBV24-1	-	TRBJ2-1	ATSSVRSLAGVENEQF
TRBV28	-	TRBJ2-6	ASSLLTSSGANVLT
TRBV29-1	-	TRBJ1-1	SVVGNLNTEAF
TRBV28	-	TRBJ2-3	ASGNGLAGGRGTQY
TRBV28	-	TRBJ2-3	ASLGTLSSTDTQY
TRBV19	-	TRBJ1-5	ASSRSGSNQPQH
TRBV7-2	-	TRBJ1-2	ASSSGTGGLYGYT
TRBV6-1	-	TRBJ2-4	ASSELRQGGNIQY
TRBV7-8	-	TRBJ1-3	ASSPGEASYRD
TRBV7-3	-	TRBJ1-1	ASSLDAANTEAF
TRBV7-2	-	TRBJ2-2	ASSSTRDGTGSGELF
TRBV13	-	TRBJ2-7	ASSLTGSGEQY
TRBV28	-	TRBJ1-2	ASRSSGGAAGYT
TRBV2	-	TRBJ1-2	ASILTGNYGYT
TRBV29-1	-	TRBJ1-2	SVHRDFSNYGYT
TRBV3-1/TRBV3-2	-	TRBJ2-5	ASSQSAQTLQETQY
TRBV2	few	TRBJ2-1	ASILQDSYNEQF
TRBV7-9	few	TRBJ2-3	ASSKPKGAGSGPDTQY
TRBV5-4	-	TRBJ2-5	ASSLGSGAGETQY
TRBV18	-	TRBJ1-1	ASSPFRDSTEAF